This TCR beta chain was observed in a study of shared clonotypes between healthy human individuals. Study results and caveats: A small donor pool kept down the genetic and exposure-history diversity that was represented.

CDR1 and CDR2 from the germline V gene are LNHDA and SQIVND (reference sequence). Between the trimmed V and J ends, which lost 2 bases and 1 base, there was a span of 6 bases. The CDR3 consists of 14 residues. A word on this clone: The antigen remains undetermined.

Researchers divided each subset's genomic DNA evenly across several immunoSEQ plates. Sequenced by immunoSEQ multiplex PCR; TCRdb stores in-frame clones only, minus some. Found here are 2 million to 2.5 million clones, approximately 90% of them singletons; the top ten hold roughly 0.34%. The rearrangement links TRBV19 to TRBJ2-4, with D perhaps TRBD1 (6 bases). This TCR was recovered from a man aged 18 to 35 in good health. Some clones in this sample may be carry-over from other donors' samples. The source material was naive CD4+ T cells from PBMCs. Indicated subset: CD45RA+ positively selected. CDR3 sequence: CASSIRGAKNIQYF. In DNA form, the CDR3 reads TGTGCCAGTAGTATAAGGGGGGCCAAAAACATTCAGTACTTC.